The clone carrying this T cell receptor beta chain came up a few times. The antigen remains unidentified. Trimming cost V 5 bases and J 8 bases, with 14 bases left between them. From germline, CDR1 is KGHDR and CDR2 SFDVKD. The CDR3 consists of 13 residues. The authors produced TCR alpha and TCR beta cDNA libraries with sample barcodes and UMIs by 5'RACE using constant-segment primers. Each CDR3 protein is one row after TCRdb ran MiXCR on the 5' RACE reads. The repertoire holds some 450,000 distinct CDR3 sequences, with more than 15% as singletons. The data were obtained in a study of T-cell memory formation after mild COVID-19. Overall study: Most TCR clusters belonged to a single donor. Whole-study results and caveats: There was no confirmation that second-wave clones peaking on day 37 were SARS-CoV-2 specific. Contracting CD4+ clones sat mainly in CM and EM; CD8+ in EMRA.

The chain couples TRBV24-1 to TRBJ1-2; tentatively, D is TRBD1 (5 bases). The sequenced sample was PBMCs or a T cell subset sorted from them (not recorded which). The receptor was derived from a young man who had mild COVID-19 (a few samples of this study predate the infection). Cell type and time point are not known. Here the CDR3 DNA reads TGTGCCACCAGTGCTGGGACCGGGTTGGGCTACACCTTC. Encoded protein: CATSAGTGLGYTF.